This T cell receptor (beta chain) comes out of a study of post-analysis software for immune sequencing data. Study summary: There were relapsing-remitting, secondary progressive and progressive-relapsing multiple sclerosis among the disease courses included. Study-wide points: Patients showed TRBV5-6, TRBV5-1 and TRBV20-1 among five TRBV segments more frequent than in controls. Samples made in the same batch grouped tightly together by F measure. Multiple sclerosis patients showed significantly lower normalized Chao1 diversity than controls did.

Between the trimmed V and J ends, which lost 3 bases and 5 bases, there was a span of 6 bases. In germline, CDR1 is DFQATT, CDR2 SNEGSKA (reference sequence). This CDR3 comprises 11 residues. Included in the TCR beta cDNA libraries were unique molecular identifiers. It was from roughly 0.93 to 9.6 million T cells that 450,000 to 550,000 cDNA molecules came. From the PCR reads, TCRdb called clonotypes with MiXCR, one entry per CDR3 protein. Here the sample spans hundreds of thousands of distinct CDR3 sequences, about 57% being singletons. Remarks on this clonotype: Its antigen is not known.

The chain carries TRBV20-1 and TRBJ2-3; D ambiguous. Sequencing was performed on blood. The sequence was collected from a girl between 5 and 17 years old with multiple sclerosis. The CDR3 loop reads CSASDRDTQYF. The CDR3 DNA reads as TGCAGTGCTAGCGATAGAGATACGCAGTATTTT.